The present T cell receptor (beta chain) was sequenced within a study of neurological immune-mediated disorders. This clonotype was seen at least ten times. Its antigen is currently unknown. Each sequencing run yielded over 170 million TCR-beta sequences from 15-18 subjects. TCRdb redid the calling of the 5' RACE reads with MiXCR, one entry per CDR3 protein. The table has some 79,000 distinct CDR3 sequences, 13% to 15% seen once. Study-level results: TCR-beta repertoires seemed private in all groups, with no expanded CDR3 amino acid sequences shared.

This CDR3 is 13 amino acids long. The germline CDR1 and CDR2 sequences are DFQATT and SNEGSKA (reference sequence). V was shortened by 7 bases and J by 8 bases, with 19 bases between the two germline ends. The sequenced sample was PBMCs. This TCR derives from a woman between 50 and 59 years old in good health. V is TRBV20-1 and J is TRBJ2-3; D gene unclear. The CDR3: CSVLQSIYTTQYF. For the CDR3, the DNA is TGCAGTGTTTTGCAAAGTATTTATACTACGCAGTATTTT.